These 22 T cell receptor beta chains were all obtained from the same sample, sequenced in a study of T cell repertoires in cytomegalovirus infection (dated by TCRdb to the late 2010s). Instrument on record: Illumina HiSeq 1500. In-frame beta chains were kept once TCRdb had trimmed the public reads at Q25 with fastp and called clones with MiXCR. Each entry is one CDR3 protein sequence, shown with its most common DNA and genes. For this sample the table gives around 70,000 distinct CDR3 sequences, of which about 29% were detected only once. Roughly three fifths of the sample comes from the top ten. No antigens are known for them. The treatment or condition label, as the study defines it: in vitro stimulation with specific CMV peptide epitopes to enrich CMV-specific T cells. Material: CD8+ T cells from cultured PBMCs, obtained from culture after CMV antigen stimulation. Source of these receptors: a human donor in good health (CMV status not recorded). Some clones in this sample may be carry-over from other donors' samples.

V usage is TRBV19 and J usage is TRBJ2-1, with 7 bases fitting TRBD1. CDR3 length: 13 amino acids. Germline values: CDR1 LNHDA, CDR2 SQIVND (reference sequence). V was pared by 6 bases and J by 5 bases, with 4 bases of the junction left unmatched. CDR3 coding DNA: TGTGCCAGTAGCTTTCAGGGGGACAATGAGCAGTTCTTC. Its protein product is CASSFQGDNEQFF.

This clonotype came up a few times. This chain connects TRBV9 to TRBJ2-2; D uncertain. Germline CDR1 SGDLS, CDR2 YYNGEE. The CDR3 totals 16 residues. Trimming left V 0 bases short and J 5 bases short, with 14 bases between. The CDR3 spells CASSVDGGDGTGELFF. The CDR3 DNA follows: TGTGCCAGCAGCGTAGATGGCGGAGATGGGACCGGGGAGCTGTTTTTT.

The gene calls are TRBV6-5 and TRBJ2-7; tentative D call: TRBD2 (6 bases). Per the germline V gene, CDR1 is MNHEY and CDR2 is SVGAGI. V was cut by 6 bases and J by 6 bases, with 15 bases left in between. The CDR3 covers 13 residues. CDR3 loop: CASRLGRGSEQYF. CDR3 DNA sequence: TGTGCCAGCAGACTGGGACGGGGGAGCGAGCAGTACTTC.

This clonotype occurred a few times. V and J are TRBV12-3 or TRBV12-4 and TRBJ2-5; tentatively, D is TRBD2 (6 bases). With 5 bases removed from V and 7 bases from J, the gap between germline ends came to 20 bases. The CDR3 is 15 residues long. DNA for the CDR3: TGTGCCAGCAGTCTACTCGACCGGGGCGGGACGACCCAGTACTTC. It translates to CASSLLDRGGTTQYF.

The count of this clonotype is one. The J gene is TRBJ2-7, the V gene TRBV7-6, with TRBD2 matching 10 bases. This CDR3 region has 14 residues. Losses at the gene ends were 8 bases for V and 6 bases for J; bases not matched to a gene: 10. From germline, CDR1 is SGHVS and CDR2 FNYEAQ. The CDR3 DNA sequence: TGTGCCAGCGGAATGACTAGCGGGCCGTCCGAGCAGTACTTC. Translation gives CASGMTSGPSEQYF.

This clonotype was observed many times. CDR3 DNA: TGTGCCAGCAGCTTCAATACCGAGGCTGAAGCTTTCTTT. Translation: CASSFNTEAEAFF. The chain employs TRBV7-9 and TRBJ1-1; D is unresolved. V was shortened by 3 bases and J by 6 bases, with 11 bases between the two germline ends. The CDR3 sequence is 13 residues long. Germline assignment: CDR1 SEHNR and CDR2 FQNEAQ (reference sequence).

This clonotype came up a few times. The rearrangement links TRBV9 to TRBJ2-3; tentatively, D is TRBD1 (6 bases). Trimming took off 2 bases at V and 2 bases at J, with 9 bases between the two ends. The CDR3 sequence is 14 residues long. Germline CDR1 and CDR2: SGDLS and YYNGEE. The CDR3 loop is CASSVRTDTDTQYF. CDR3 sequence (DNA): TGTGCCAGCAGCGTTAGGACAGACACAGATACGCAGTATTTT.

This clonotype appeared a few times. The chain couples TRBV12-3 or TRBV12-4 to TRBJ1-5; D gene ambiguous. There are 13 residues in the CDR3. With 5 bases removed from V and 6 bases from J, the gap between germline ends came to 11 bases. The CDR3 nucleotides read TGTGCCAGCAGTGCAACAGAACTTCAGCCCCAGCATTTT. Protein sequence: CASSATELQPQHF.

V gene TRBV20-1 combines with J gene TRBJ2-1; 9 bases are shared with TRBD2. Germline-derived CDR1 and CDR2 are DFQATT and SNEGSKA (reference sequence). The CDR3 loop spans 14 amino acids. The junction had 10 bases not matched to a gene; V was cut back by 5 bases and J by 8 bases. CDR3 amino acids: CSAGGGGGADEQFF. The CDR3 DNA sequence: TGCAGTGCTGGAGGAGGCGGGGGGGCTGATGAGCAGTTCTTC.

The chain links TRBV10-3 to TRBJ1-4, with TRBD1 matching 8 bases. Per the germline V gene, CDR1 is ENHRY and CDR2 is SYGVKD. Trimming at V came to 4 bases and at J to 4 bases, leaving 5 bases not matched to a gene. The CDR3 has 15 residues. CDR3 DNA sequence: TGTGCCATCAGTGGAACCGACAGGGGTAATGAAAAACTGTTTTTT. This gives the protein CAISGTDRGNEKLFF.

This clonotype occurred many times. The rearrangement links TRBV28 to TRBJ2-6, with D perhaps TRBD1 (5 bases). From germline, CDR1 is MDHEN and CDR2 SYDVKM. The CDR3 is 17 residues long. The V end was cut by 4 bases, the J end by 0 bases, with 13 bases between. The CDR3 coding sequence is TGTGCCAGCAGTTATCGACAGAGGAGCTCTGGGGCCAACGTCCTGACTTTC. Translation gives CASSYRQRSSGANVLTF.

J is TRBJ2-3 and V is TRBV6-5; TRBD1 matches at 9 bases. Germline V gene sequence: CDR1 MNHEY, CDR2 SVGAGI. V gave up 0 bases and J gave up 3 bases; unmatched junction bases: 1. CDR3 length: 15 residues. CDR3 in DNA: TGTGCCAGCAGTTACTCCGGACAGGGGACAGATACGCAGTATTTT. Its protein product is CASSYSGQGTDTQYF.

This clonotype has more than one count but fewer than ten. Compared with germline, one end of the junction differs, possibly owing to a read error. This chain links TRBV12-3 or TRBV12-4 with TRBJ2-5; TRBD2 agrees at 14 bases. The CDR3 sequence is 14 residues long. The CDR3 DNA reads TGTGCCAGCAGTTTGGGGACTAGCGGGGGCTCCGCGAACTTC. As protein: CASSLGTSGGSANF.

The chain is built from TRBV6-8 and TRBJ2-2; 7 bases are shared with TRBD2. The CDR3 runs to 15 residues. V shed 7 bases, J shed 4 bases, and the junction held 9 bases outside the gene matches. Germline V gene data show CDR1 as MNHGY and CDR2 as SAAAGT. This chain's CDR3 is CASKPGLVGTGELFF. The CDR3 bases are TGTGCCAGCAAACCCGGACTAGTCGGCACCGGGGAGCTGTTTTTT.

V usage is TRBV30 and J usage is TRBJ1-1; TRBD1 agrees at 7 bases. Germline values: CDR1 GTSNPN, CDR2 SVGIG (reference sequence). The CDR3 contains 12 residues. The V and J ends lost 2 bases and 5 bases, in that order; junction bases with no gene match: 2. The CDR3 DNA reads TGTGCCTGGAGTCCGACAGGGACTGAAGCTTTCTTT. Its translation is CAWSPTGTEAFF.

This chain uses TRBV7-1 with TRBJ2-7, with TRBD2 as a possible D gene (6 bases). TRBV7-1 is an ORF, and what it does is uncertain. The ends were cut back, 5 bases at V and 4 bases at J, with 12 bases in the middle. There are 13 residues in the CDR3. The CDR3 nucleotides are TGTGCCAGCAGCCCACCCCGGGGGTACGAGCAGTACTTC. It yields the protein CASSPPRGYEQYF.

The J gene is TRBJ2-7, the V gene TRBV6-1; D perhaps matches TRBD2 (6 bases). V was clipped by 3 bases and J by 4 bases, with 10 bases between them. CDR1 and CDR2 from the germline V gene are MNHNS and SASEGT. This CDR3 has 13 residues. The chain's CDR3 is CASSERGMYEQYF. The CDR3 DNA reads as TGTGCCAGCAGTGAGCGCGGGATGTACGAGCAGTACTTC.

This clonotype has a count of ten or more. This chain connects TRBV5-1 to TRBJ2-1; 7 positions match TRBD2. This CDR3 comprises 13 residues. Trimming removed 4 bases from V and 7 bases from J; junction bases left unmatched: 5. Germline-derived CDR1 and CDR2 are SGHRS and YFSETQ. In DNA form, the CDR3 reads TGCGCCAGCAGCGCCGGGGGAGGGAATGAGCAGTTCTTC. It yields the protein CASSAGGGNEQFF.

In this sample, this clonotype turned up many times. The CDR3 is CASSLAWTGENQPQHF. CDR3 DNA: TGTGCCAGCAGTTTAGCGTGGACAGGGGAAAATCAGCCCCAGCATTTT. This rearrangement joins TRBV12-3 or TRBV12-4 to TRBJ1-5; 9 nucleotides align to TRBD1. Trimming cost V 0 bases and J 4 bases; bases outside gene matches: 4. CDR3 length equals 16 residues.

In the case of this clonotype: A much larger clone sits a single nucleotide away, making a read error possible. J is TRBJ2-2 and V is TRBV27, with a possible D match to TRBD1 (5 bases). The CDR3 extends over 14 amino acids. Germline CDR1 reads MNHEY; CDR2 reads SMNVEV (reference sequence). Trimming stripped 6 bases from V and 10 bases from J, with 18 bases between. DNA of the CDR3: TGTGCCAGCAGGTTTTTGGGCGGACATCAGGAGCTGTTTTTT. Its translation is CASRFLGGHQELFF.

This chain links TRBV27 with TRBJ1-1; D unresolved. V lost 6 bases, J lost 8 bases, and 10 bases lay in between. The CDR3 extends over 11 amino acids. Germline V gene lookup returns CDR1 MNHEY and CDR2 SMNVEV (reference sequence). The CDR3 DNA reads TGTGCCAGCAGCTCTTACTGGGAAGCTTTCTTT. Its protein is CASSSYWEAFF.

This clonotype has a count of ten or more. V usage is TRBV4-3 and J usage is TRBJ2-7; a weak D match, TRBD2 (5 bases). The CDR3 contains 15 residues. Germline V CDR1 and CDR2: LGHNA, YSLEER. V lost 3 bases and J 2 bases, leaving 14 bases between the germline ends. CDR3 sequence: CASSQDWAAAYEQYF. The CDR3 bases are TGCGCCAGCAGCCAGGACTGGGCTGCTGCCTACGAGCAGTACTTC.